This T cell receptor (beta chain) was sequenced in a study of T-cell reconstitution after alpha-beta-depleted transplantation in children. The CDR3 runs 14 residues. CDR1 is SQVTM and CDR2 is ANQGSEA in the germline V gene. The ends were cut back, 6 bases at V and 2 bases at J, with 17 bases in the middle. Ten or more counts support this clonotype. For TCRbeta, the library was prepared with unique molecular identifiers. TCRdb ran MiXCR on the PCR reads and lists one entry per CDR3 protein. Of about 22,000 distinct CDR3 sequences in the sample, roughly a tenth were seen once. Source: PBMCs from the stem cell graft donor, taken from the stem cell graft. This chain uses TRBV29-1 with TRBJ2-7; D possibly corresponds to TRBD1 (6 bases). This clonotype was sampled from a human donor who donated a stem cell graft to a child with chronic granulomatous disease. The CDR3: CSVGRYRVTYEQYF. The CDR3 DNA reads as TGCAGCGTCGGAAGGTACAGGGTGACCTACGAGCAGTACTTC.